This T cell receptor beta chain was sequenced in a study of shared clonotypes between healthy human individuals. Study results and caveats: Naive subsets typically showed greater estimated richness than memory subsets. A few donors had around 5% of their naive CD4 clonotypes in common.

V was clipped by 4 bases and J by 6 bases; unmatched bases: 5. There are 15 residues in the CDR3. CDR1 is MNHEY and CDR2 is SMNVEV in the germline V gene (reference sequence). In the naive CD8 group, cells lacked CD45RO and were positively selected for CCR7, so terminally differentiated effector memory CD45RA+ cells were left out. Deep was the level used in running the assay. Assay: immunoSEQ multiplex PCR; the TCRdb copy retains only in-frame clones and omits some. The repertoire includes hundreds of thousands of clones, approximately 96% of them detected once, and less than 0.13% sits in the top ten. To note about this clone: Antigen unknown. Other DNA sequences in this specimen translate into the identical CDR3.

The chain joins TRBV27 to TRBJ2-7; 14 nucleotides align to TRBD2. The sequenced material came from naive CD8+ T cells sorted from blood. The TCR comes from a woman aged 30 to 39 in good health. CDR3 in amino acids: CASSSGLAGVFEQYF. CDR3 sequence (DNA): TGTGCCAGCAGTTCGGGACTAGCGGGGGTCTTCGAGCAGTACTTC.